What follows describes a single TCR beta chain. V trimming: 6 bases; J trimming: 7 bases; junction bases outside the gene matches: 8. The length of the CDR3 is 14 residues. RNA transcripts yielded amplified TCR beta CDR3 regions. The HTBI primer set drove a first-round RT-PCR of the TCR CDR3. TCRdb ran MiXCR on the multiplex PCR reads and lists one entry per CDR3 protein. The profile shows 500,000 to 650,000 distinct CDR3 sequences, 14% of them singletons. The source of the sample is a study of T cells in Graves' hyperthyroidism and ophthalmopathy. The gene calls are TRBV12-3 or TRBV12-4 and TRBJ1-2, with 10 bases fitting TRBD1. The TCR was taken from a woman between 35 and 50 years old with Graves' hyperthyroidism. Specimen: blood. As DNA, the CDR3 is TGTGCCAGCAGCTCCGGGACAGGGGTTGGTGGCTACACCTTC. It is translated as CASSSGTGVGGYTF.